This TCR beta chain comes out of a study of blood T cell repertoires in COVID-19. Study-wide context: Acute-phase and convalescent COVID-19 samples originated in the United States, Italy and Spain. Sources were T cells, B-cell-depleted T cells, or PBMCs; the material itself was cDNA or gDNA.

Some clones are missing from TCRdb's copy, which holds only in-frame ones; the method was immunoSEQ multiplex PCR. Of 170,000 or so clones listed, 65% to 85% are singletons. Enrolled during active infection, Seattle patients were then followed longitudinally. CDR1 SGDLS and CDR2 YYNGEE come from the germline V gene. This CDR3 is built from 16 residues. V was pared by 0 bases and J by 1 base, with 6 bases of the junction left unmatched. The chain is built from TRBV9 and TRBJ1-1; 7 bases match TRBD1. This TCR came from a woman aged 40 to 50 with COVID-19, enrolled during active disease. Sample: peripheral blood. Here the CDR3 reads CASSVGGTVQNTEAFF. The CDR3 DNA sequence: TGTGCCAGCAGCGTAGGAGGGACAGTCCAGAACACTGAAGCTTTCTTT.